The rows below give T cell receptor beta chains drawn from one sample of a study of cytomegalovirus exposure and HLA in healthy donors. Sequencing used immunoSEQ multiplex PCR; TCRdb keeps in-frame clones, though not all of them. The data hold over 150,000 clones, with about 65% observed a single time. Input material: PBMCs. These receptors were collected from a woman between 18 and 30 years old in good health and CMV-seropositive. CDR3s leave out the opening cysteine and the closing phenylalanine or tryptophan. D genes are given only for firm matches. A clone size is listed for some rows: how often the clone was seen (once, few, many), or a class if it is expanded.

D gene | V gene | clone size | CDR3 protein
TRBD1 | TRBV2 | . | ASIRDSPDTQY
. | TRBV15 | . | ATSRGRASYEQF
. | TRBV30 | few | AWSVLGHYEQY
. | TRBV30 | . | AWSWRGEQY
. | TRBV30 | . | AWSVGASSGNTIY
. | TRBV7-9 | . | ASSRQEGGGTQY
. | TRBV5-1 | . | ASSLAGQGKVYDPYEQY
. | TRBV19 | . | ASSIGSRAGSQPQH
TRBD2 | TRBV2 | once | ASSEVLAGALSTDTQY
. | TRBV19 | . | ASSGGTGLSYNEQF
TRBD2 | TRBV7-8 | . | ASSRQLAGVLHEQY
. | TRBV5-8 | . | ASSDTLGVTGLQETQY
TRBD2 | TRBV5-8 | . | ASSSIAGGPVGELF
. | TRBV7-9 | once | ASSHPLTGGGNEQF
. | TRBV6-1 | . | ASSESSPGLRSTTHGYT
. | TRBV27 | . | ASSPTTGHPEAF
TRBD1 | TRBV5-1 | once | ASSSQTGVDYGYT
TRBD1 | TRBV7-2 | . | ASSFSTGSYGYT
TRBD2 | TRBV29-1 | few | SVTELAGATDTQY
. | TRBV30 | once | AWRPQGSGNTIY
. | TRBV4-1 | few | ASSQVAGETEAF
. | TRBV6-6 | . | ASRRGGQPQH
. | TRBV6-1 | . | ASSEGYVGRSNQRQH
TRBD1 | TRBV27 | few | ASSLGQGGETQY
TRBD1 | TRBV5-4 | . | ASESGTGLLGQETQY
TRBD2 | TRBV11-2 | . | ASSPTTSRQSEQF
. | TRBV6-5 | . | ASSLGAYYGYT
TRBD2 | TRBV6-5 | . | ASSYTSGGGDTQY
TRBD2 | TRBV6-1 | once | ASNLAGASVEQY
. | TRBV28 | . | ASSLRGGREGGYT
. | TRBV5-1 | few | ASSLVPGINEKLF
TRBD1 | TRBV7-9 | . | ASSLGQGASYGYT
TRBD2 | TRBV6-1 | . | ASSATGTSGGETQY
. | TRBV27 | . | ASSFERGGPYEQY
. | TRBV28 | . | ASSYKVIRGIVPSSGNTIY
. | TRBV6-5 | . | ASSYSIVVNTEAF
TRBD2 | TRBV29-1 | . | SVEGRLRGSEGYNEQF
. | TRBV29-1 | . | SGSGVGETQY
. | TRBV5-8 | . | ASNYRRDRGYT
. | TRBV27 | . | ASSLSTTQPYGYT
TRBD2 | TRBV4-3 | . | ASSRKAALAGLGYEQY
TRBD1 | TRBV7-9 | few | ASSLALDRVNSGYT
. | TRBV29-1 | . | RVLGATYNEQF
TRBD1 | TRBV7-9 | few | ASSPTRGRAGYGYT
TRBD2 | TRBV5-6 | . | ASSLFLRGALTGELF
. | TRBV5-3 | few | ARSLVPDYGYT
TRBD1 | TRBV2 | . | ASSAQGTAYGYT
TRBD1 | TRBV27 | . | ASSGQGANDGYT
TRBD2 | TRBV6-5 | . | ASSYGSSGIGEQY
. | TRBV13 | . | ASSSDPPMDRPYGYT
TRBD2 | TRBV4-2 | . | ASSQGWTSGGPYPQDTQY
TRBD1 | TRBV7-2 | few | ASTNSLYTGQGKETQY
. | TRBV5-6 | few | ASSGGVQETQY
. | TRBV28 | few | ASILARAGTGYT
TRBD1 | TRBV7-2 | . | ASSLGSWTGFEAF
. | TRBV7-3 | . | ASSSGSFPGTLTYEQY